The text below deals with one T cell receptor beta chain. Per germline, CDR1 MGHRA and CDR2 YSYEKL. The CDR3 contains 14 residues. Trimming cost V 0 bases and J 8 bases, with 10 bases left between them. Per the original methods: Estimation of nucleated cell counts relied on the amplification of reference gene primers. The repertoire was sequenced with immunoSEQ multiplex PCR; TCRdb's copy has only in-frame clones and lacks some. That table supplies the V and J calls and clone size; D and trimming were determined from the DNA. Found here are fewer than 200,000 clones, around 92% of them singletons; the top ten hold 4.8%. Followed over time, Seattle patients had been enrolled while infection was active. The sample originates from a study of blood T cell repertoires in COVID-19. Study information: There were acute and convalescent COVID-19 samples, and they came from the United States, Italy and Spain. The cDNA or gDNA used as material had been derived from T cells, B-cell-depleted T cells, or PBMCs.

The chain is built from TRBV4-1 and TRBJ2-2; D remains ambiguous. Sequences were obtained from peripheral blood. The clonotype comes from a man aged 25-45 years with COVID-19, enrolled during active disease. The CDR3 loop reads CASSQDVFRGELFF. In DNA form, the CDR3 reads TGCGCCAGCAGCCAAGATGTTTTCAGGGGGGAGCTGTTTTTT.